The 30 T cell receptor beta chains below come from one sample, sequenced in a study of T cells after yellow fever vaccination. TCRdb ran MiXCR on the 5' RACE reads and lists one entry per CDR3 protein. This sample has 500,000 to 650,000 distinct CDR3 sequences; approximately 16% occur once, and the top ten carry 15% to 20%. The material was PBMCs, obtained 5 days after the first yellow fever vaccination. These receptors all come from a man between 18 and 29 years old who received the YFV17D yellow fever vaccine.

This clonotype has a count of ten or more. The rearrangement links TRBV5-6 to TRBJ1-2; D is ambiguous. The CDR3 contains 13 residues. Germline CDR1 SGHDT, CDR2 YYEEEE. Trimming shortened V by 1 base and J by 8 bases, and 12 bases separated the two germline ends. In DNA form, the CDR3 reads TGTGCCAGCAGCTTGCCAGGCGCGGGCGGCTACACCTTC. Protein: CASSLPGAGGYTF.

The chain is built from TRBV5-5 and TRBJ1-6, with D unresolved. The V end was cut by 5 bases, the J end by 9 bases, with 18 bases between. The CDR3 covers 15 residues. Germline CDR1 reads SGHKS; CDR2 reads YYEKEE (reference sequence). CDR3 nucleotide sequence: TGTGCCAGCAGAGACCATGGGTCTAGTGGTTCACCCCTCCACTTT. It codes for CASRDHGSSGSPLHF.

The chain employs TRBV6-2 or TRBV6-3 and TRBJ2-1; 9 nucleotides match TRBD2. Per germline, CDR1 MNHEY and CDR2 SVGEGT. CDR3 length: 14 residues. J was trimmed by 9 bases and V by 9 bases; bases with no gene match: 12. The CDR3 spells CASTRTSAGSEQFF. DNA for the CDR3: TGTGCCAGTACCAGGACTAGCGCGGGAAGTGAGCAGTTCTTC.

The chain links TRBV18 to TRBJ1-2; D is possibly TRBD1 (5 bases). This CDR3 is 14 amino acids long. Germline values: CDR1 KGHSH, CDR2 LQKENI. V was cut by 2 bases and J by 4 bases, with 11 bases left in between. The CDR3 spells CASSPEGPSYGYTF. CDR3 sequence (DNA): TGTGCCAGCTCACCAGAGGGACCGAGCTATGGCTACACCTTC.

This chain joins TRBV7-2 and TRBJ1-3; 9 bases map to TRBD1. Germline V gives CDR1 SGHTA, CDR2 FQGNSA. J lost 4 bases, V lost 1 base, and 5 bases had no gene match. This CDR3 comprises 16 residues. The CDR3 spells CASSLDRGRTGNTIYF. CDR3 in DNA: TGTGCCAGCAGCTTAGACAGGGGGCGGACCGGAAACACCATATATTTT. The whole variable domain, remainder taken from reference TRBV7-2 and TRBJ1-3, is GAGVSQSPSNKVTEKGKDVELRCDPISGHTALYWYRQSLGQGLEFLIYFQGNSAPDKSGLPSDRFSAERTGGSVSTLTIQRTQQEDSAVYLCASSLDRGRTGNTIYFGEGSWLTVV.

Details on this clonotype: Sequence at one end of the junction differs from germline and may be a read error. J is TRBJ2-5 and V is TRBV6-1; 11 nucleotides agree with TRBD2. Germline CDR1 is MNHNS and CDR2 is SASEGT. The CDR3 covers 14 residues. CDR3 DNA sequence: TGTGCCAGCAGGGGGGGACTAGCGGAAGAGAACCAGTACTTC. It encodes CASRGGLAEENQYF.

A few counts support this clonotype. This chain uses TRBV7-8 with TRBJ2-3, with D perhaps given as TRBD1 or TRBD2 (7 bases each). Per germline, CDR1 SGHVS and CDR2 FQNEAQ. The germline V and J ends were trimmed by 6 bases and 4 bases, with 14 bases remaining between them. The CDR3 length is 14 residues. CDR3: CASSPGGVADTQYF. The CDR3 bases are TGTGCCAGCAGTCCAGGGGGGGTGGCAGATACGCAGTATTTT. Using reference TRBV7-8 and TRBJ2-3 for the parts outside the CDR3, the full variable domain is GAGVSQSPRYKVAKRGQDVALRCDPISGHVSLFWYQQALGQGPEFLTYFQNEAQLDKSGLPSDRFFAERPEGSVSTLKIQRTQQEDSAVYLCASSPGGVADTQYFGPGTRLTVL.

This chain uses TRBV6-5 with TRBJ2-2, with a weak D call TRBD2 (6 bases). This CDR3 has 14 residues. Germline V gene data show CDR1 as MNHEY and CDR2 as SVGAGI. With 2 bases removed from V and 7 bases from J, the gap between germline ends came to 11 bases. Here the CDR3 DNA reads TGTGCCAGCAGTTACGGGGGGATTGGCGGGGAGCTGTTTTTT. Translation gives CASSYGGIGGELFF.

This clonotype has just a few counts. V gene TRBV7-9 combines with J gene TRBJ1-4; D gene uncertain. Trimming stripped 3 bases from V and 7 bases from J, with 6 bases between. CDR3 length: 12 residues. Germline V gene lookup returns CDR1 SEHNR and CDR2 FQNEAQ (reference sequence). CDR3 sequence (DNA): TGTGCCAGCAGCTTCGACCTTGAAAAACTGTTTTTT. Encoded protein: CASSFDLEKLFF. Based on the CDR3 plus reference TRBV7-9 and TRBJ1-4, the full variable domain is DTGVSQNPRHKITKRGQNVTFRCDPISEHNRLYWYRQTLGQGPEFLTYFQNEAQLEKSRLLSDRFSAERPKGSFSTLEIQRTEQGDSAMYLCASSFDLEKLFFGSGTQLSVL.

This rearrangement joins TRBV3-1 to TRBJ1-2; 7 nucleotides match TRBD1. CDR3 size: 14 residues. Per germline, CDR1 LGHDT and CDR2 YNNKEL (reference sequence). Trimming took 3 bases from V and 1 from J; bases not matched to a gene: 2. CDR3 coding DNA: TGTGCCAGCAGCCAGACAGGGCTTAACTATGGCTACACCTTC. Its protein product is CASSQTGLNYGYTF.

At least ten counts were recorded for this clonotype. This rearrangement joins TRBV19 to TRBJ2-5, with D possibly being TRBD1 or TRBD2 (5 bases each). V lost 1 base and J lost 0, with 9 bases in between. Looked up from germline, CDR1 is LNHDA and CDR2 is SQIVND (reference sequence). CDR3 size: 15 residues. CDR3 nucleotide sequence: TGTGCCAGTAGTATAGGGGACGGGTACCAAGAGACCCAGTACTTC. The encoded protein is CASSIGDGYQETQYF.

In nucleotides, the CDR3 is TGTGCCAGCAGCCCCGATCCGGGACAGGGGGCGAGGGGCTATGGCTACACCTTC. Translation gives CASSPDPGQGARGYGYTF. The J gene is TRBJ1-2, the V gene TRBV6-1, with TRBD1 matching over 12 bases. The V gene end was trimmed by 6 bases and the J gene end by 4 bases; junction bases not matched to a gene: 15. CDR1 and CDR2 from the germline V gene are MNHNS and SASEGT. The CDR3 spans 18 residues.

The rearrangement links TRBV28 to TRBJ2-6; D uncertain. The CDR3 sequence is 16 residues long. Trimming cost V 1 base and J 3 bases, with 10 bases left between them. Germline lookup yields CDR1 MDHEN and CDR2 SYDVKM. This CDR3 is CASSLSRSFGANVLTF. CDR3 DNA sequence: TGTGCCAGCAGTTTATCGCGCAGCTTTGGGGCCAACGTCCTGACTTTC.

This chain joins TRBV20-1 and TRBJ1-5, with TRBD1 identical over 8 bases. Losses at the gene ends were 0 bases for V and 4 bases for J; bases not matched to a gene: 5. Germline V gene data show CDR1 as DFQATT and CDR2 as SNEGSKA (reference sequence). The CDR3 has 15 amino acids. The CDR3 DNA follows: TGCAGTGCTAGAGATAATTACAGGGGGAATCAGCCCCAGCATTTT. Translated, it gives CSARDNYRGNQPQHF.

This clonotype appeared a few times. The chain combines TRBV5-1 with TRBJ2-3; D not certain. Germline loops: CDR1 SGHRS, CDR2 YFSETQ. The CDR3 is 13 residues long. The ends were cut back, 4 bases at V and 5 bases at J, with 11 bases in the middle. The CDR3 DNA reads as TGCGCCAGCAGCGCCGGACCTGGAGATACGCAGTATTTT. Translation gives CASSAGPGDTQYF.

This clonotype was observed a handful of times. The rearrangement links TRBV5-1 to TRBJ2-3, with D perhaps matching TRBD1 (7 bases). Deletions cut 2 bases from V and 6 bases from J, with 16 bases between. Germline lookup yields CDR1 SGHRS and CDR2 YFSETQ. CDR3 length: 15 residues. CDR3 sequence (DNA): TGCGCCAGCAGCTTTCTCAGGGGGGCATCTGATACGCAGTATTTT. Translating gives CASSFLRGASDTQYF.

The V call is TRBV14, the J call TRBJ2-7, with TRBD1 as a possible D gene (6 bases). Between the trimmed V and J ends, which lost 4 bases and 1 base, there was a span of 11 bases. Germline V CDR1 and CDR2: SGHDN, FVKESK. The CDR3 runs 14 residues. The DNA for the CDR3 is TGTGCCAGCAGCCCCCCAGGGGTGTCCTACGAGCAGTACGTC. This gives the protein CASSPPGVSYEQYV.

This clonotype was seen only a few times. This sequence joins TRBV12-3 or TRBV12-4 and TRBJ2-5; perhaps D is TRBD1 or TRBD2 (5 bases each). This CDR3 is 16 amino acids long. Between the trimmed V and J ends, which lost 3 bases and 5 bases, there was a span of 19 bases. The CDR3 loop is CASSFFRDPDRETQYF. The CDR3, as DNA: TGTGCCAGCAGTTTCTTCCGGGACCCAGATAGGGAGACCCAGTACTTC.

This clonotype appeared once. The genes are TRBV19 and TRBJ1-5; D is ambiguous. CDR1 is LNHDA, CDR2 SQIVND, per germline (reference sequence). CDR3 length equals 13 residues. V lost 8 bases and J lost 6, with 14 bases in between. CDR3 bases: TGTGCCAGTCGGCCCCGGGGTCGTCAGCCCCAGCATTTT. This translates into CASRPRGRQPQHF.

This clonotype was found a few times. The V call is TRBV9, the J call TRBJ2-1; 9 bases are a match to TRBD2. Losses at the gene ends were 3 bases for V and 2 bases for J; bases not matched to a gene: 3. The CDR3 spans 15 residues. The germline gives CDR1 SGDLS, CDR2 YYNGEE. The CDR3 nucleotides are TGTGCCAGCAGCGAAGGCGGGGGGGCCTACAATGAGCAGTTCTTC. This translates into CASSEGGGAYNEQFF. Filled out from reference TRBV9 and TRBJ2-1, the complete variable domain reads DSGVTQTPKHLITATGQRVTLRCSPRSGDLSVYWYQQSLDQGLQFLIQYYNGEERAKGNILERFSAQQFPDLHSELNLSSLELGDSALYFCASSEGGGAYNEQFFGPGTRLTVL.

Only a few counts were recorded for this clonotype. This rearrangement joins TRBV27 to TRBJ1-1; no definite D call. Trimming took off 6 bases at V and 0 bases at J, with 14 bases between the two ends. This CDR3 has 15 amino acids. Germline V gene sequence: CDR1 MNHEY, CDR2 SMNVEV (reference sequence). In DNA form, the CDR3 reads TGTGCCAGCAGGGGCACAGTTTATATGAACACTGAAGCTTTCTTT. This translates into CASRGTVYMNTEAFF.

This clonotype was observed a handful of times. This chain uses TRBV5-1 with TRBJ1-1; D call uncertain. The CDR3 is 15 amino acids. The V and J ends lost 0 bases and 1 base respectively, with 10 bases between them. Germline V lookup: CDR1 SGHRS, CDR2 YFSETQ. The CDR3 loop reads CASSLGTSKNTEAFF. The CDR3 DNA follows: TGCGCCAGCAGCTTGGGGACCTCAAAGAACACTGAAGCTTTCTTT.

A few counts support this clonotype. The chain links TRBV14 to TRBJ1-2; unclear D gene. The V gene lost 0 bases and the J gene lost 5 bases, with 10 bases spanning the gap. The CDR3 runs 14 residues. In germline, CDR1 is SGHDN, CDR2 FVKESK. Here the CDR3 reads CASSQDAGWYGYTF. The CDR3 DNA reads TGTGCCAGCAGCCAAGATGCTGGGTGGTATGGCTACACCTTC. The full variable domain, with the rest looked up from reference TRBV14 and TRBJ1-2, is EAGVTQFPSHSVIEKGQTVTLRCDPISGHDNLYWYRRVMGKEIKFLLHFVKESKQDESGMPNNRFLAERTGGTYSTLKVQPAELEDSGVYFCASSQDAGWYGYTFGSGTRLTVV.

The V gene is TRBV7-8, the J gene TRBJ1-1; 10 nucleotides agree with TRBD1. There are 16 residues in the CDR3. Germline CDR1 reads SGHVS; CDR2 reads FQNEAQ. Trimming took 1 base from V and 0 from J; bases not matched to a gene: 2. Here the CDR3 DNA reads TGTGCCAGCAGCTTAGGGACAGGGGGGGTGAACACTGAAGCTTTCTTT. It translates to CASSLGTGGVNTEAFF.

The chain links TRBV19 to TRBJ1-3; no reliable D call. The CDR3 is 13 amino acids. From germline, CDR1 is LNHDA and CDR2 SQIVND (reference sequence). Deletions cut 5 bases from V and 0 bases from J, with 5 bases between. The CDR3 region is CASSWNSGNTIYF. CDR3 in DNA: TGTGCCAGTAGTTGGAACTCTGGAAACACCATATATTTT.

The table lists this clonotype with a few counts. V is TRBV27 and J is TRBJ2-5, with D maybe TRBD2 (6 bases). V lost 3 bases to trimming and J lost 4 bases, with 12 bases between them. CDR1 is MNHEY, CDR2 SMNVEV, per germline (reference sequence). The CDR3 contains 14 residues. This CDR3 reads CASSFYGGAETQYF. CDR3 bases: TGTGCCAGCAGTTTTTATGGAGGGGCAGAGACCCAGTACTTC.

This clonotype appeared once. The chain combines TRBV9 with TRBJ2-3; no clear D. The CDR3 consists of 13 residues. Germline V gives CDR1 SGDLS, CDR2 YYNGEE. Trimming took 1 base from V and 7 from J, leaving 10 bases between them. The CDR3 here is CASSVPGRNTQYF. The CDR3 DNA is TGTGCCAGCAGCGTACCTGGGCGAAATACGCAGTATTTT.

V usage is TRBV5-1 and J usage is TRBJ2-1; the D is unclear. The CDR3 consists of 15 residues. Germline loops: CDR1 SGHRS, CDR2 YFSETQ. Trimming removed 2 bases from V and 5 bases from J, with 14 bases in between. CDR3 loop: CASSFLGYRDNEQFF. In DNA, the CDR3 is TGCGCCAGCAGCTTTTTGGGATATCGGGACAATGAGCAGTTCTTC.

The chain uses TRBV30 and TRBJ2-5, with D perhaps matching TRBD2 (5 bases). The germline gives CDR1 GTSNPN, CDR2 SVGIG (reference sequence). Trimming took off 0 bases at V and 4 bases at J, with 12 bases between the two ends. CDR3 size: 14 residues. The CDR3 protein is CAWSVGGLAETQYF. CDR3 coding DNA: TGTGCCTGGAGTGTGGGCGGTCTAGCAGAGACCCAGTACTTC.

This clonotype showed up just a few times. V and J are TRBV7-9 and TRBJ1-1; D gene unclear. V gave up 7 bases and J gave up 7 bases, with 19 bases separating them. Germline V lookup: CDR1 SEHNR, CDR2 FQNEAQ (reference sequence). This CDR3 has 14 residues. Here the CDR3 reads CASTSPSGSIEAFF. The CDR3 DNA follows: TGTGCCAGCACCTCCCCGTCAGGTTCTATTGAAGCTTTCTTT. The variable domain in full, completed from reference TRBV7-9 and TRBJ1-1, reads DTGVSQNPRHKITKRGQNVTFRCDPISEHNRLYWYRQTLGQGPEFLTYFQNEAQLEKSRLLSDRFSAERPKGSFSTLEIQRTEQGDSAMYLCASTSPSGSIEAFFGQGTRLTVV.